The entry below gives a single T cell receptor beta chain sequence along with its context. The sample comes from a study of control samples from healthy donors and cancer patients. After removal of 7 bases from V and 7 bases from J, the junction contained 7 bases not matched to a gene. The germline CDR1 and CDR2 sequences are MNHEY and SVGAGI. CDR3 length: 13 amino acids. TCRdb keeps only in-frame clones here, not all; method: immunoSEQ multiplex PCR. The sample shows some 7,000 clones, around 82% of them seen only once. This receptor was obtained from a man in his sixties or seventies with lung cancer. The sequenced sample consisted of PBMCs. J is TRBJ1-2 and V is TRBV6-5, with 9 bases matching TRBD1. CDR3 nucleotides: TGTGCCAGCAAAAAACAGGGGGCTGGTGGCTACACCTTC. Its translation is CASKKQGAGGYTF.